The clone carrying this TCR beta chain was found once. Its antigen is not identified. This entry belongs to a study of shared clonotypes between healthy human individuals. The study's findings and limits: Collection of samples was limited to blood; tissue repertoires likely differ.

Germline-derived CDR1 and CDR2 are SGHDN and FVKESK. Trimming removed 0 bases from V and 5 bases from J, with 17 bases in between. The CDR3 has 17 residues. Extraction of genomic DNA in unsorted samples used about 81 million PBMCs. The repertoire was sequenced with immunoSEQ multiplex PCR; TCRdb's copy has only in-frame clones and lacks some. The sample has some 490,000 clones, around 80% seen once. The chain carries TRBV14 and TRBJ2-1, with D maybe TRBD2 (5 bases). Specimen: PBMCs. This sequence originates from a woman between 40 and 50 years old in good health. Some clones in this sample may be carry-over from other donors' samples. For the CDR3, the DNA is TGTGCCAGCAGCCAAGATTGGGGTCTTGGAGGAAACAATGAGCAGTTCTTC. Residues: CASSQDWGLGGNNEQFF.